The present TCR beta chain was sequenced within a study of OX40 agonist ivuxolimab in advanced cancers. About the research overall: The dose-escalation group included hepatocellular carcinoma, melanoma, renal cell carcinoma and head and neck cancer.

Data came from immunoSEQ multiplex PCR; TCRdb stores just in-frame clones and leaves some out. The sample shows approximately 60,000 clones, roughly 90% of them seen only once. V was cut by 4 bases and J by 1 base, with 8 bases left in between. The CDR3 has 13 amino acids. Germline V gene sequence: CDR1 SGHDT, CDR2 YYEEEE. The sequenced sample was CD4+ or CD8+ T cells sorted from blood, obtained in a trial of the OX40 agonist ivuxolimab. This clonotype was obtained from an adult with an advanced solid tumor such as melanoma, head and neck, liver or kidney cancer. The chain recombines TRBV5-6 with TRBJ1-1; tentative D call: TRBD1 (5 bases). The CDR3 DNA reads TGTGCCAGCAGCACCGGGGCGAACACTGAAGCTTTCTTT. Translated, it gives CASSTGANTEAFF. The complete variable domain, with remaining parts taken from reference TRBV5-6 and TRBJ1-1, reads DAGVTQSPTHLIKTRGQQVTLRCSPKSGHDTVSWYQQALGQGPQFIFQYYEEEERQRGNFPDRFSGHQFPNYSSELNVNALLLGDSALYLCASSTGANTEAFFGQGTRLTVV.